The text below deals with one T cell receptor (beta chain). What it binds is unknown. The data belong to a study of T cells expressing NK-cell markers. About the study: In sorted CD3+CD56+NKG2C+, CD3+CD56+NKG2C- and CD3+CD56-NKG2C+ T cells, TCR beta repertoires were obtained. Whole-study results and caveats: Once again these clonotypes came out on top in the CD3+CD56-NKG2C+ fraction of several donors.

TCRdb reanalyzed the 5' RACE reads, giving one entry per CDR3 protein sequence and no DNA. The sample yields 400,000 to 450,000 distinct CDR3 sequences, of which the top ten take up 7.3%. This CDR3 has 16 amino acids. Germline V gene sequence: CDR1 SGHVS, CDR2 FQNEAQ. The TCR was taken from a woman between 18 and 69 years old in good health. The specimen sequenced was blood T cells: a sorted CD56 or NKG2C T cell subset, CD4+ or CD8+ T cells, or bulk PBMC T cells (not recorded which). The chain has TRBV7-8 and TRBJ2-2; lacking DNA, the TRBD1 call made by TCRdb goes unchecked. CDR3 region: CASSHGPHSNTGELFF. Filled out from reference TRBV7-8 and TRBJ2-2, the complete variable domain reads GAGVSQSPRYKVAKRGQDVALRCDPISGHVSLFWYQQALGQGPEFLTYFQNEAQLDKSGLPSDRFFAERPEGSVSTLKIQRTQQEDSAVYLCASSHGPHSNTGELFFGEGSRLTVL.